These 27 T cell receptor beta chains were all obtained from the same sample, sequenced in a study of CXCR3-negative and CXCR3-positive naive CD8 T cells. The libraries of TRB cDNA were prepared using 5' RACE with UMI labels. TCRdb reworked the 5' RACE reads into one entry per CDR3 protein, no DNA. This sample's table has about 150,000 distinct CDR3 sequences. Their recognized antigens are unknown. Points from the study as a whole: Higher TRB CDR3 hydrophobicity marked CXCR3-positive naive cells relative to CXCR3-negative naive cells.

The source material was naive CXCR3+ CD8+ T cells from blood. Subset defined: CD45RO-CCR7+CD27+CD95- naive CD8+ T cells expressing CXCR3 (TNR3+). Receptors were obtained from a human donor in good health. Some clones in this sample may be carry-over from other donors' samples.

Here the CDR3 reads CASSLALGDRSSYNEKFF. This chain connects TRBV7-9 to TRBJ2-1; TCRdb proposes TRBD1, but this gene call is untestable without DNA. This CDR3 has 18 residues. Germline V CDR1 and CDR2: SEHNR, FQNEAQ (reference sequence).

V is TRBV29-1 and J is TRBJ1-4; the TCRdb D gene call, TRBD1, has no DNA to confirm it. Germline V gene lookup returns CDR1 SQVTM and CDR2 ANQGSEA. This CDR3 contains 14 residues. This chain's CDR3 is CSVAGGAWGEKLFF.

V is TRBV4-1 and J is TRBJ2-1; TCRdb's D call, TRBD2, is unchecked because there is no DNA. Germline CDR1 MGHRA, CDR2 YSYEKL. The CDR3 is 15 residues long. The CDR3 protein is CASSTGAGGSNEQFF.

The V call is TRBV7-6, the J call TRBJ1-1; with no DNA, the TCRdb D assignment of TRBD1 cannot be verified. Germline assignment: CDR1 SGHVS and CDR2 FNYEAQ. CDR3 length: 15 amino acids. CDR3 loop: CASSSGTGRGTEAFF.

This chain connects TRBV12-3 or TRBV12-4 to TRBJ2-3. This CDR3 comprises 15 residues. The CDR3 here is CASSFVAASTDTQYF.

The gene calls are TRBV10-3 and TRBJ2-3. There are 11 residues in the CDR3. From germline, CDR1 is ENHRY and CDR2 SYGVKD. This CDR3 reads CAIQGTDTQYF.

The chain joins TRBV24-1 to TRBJ2-1; as DNA is missing, the TRBD2 call by TCRdb cannot be tested. The CDR3 is made up of 14 amino acids. CDR1 and CDR2 from the germline V gene are KGHDR and SFDVKD. The CDR3 spells CATSLAGGGNEQFF.

CDR3 in amino acids: CASSLPREAYNEQFF. The chain joins TRBV7-9 to TRBJ2-1; TCRdb reports TRBD2, a call that lacks DNA to check it against. This CDR3 contains 15 residues. Germline CDR1 is SEHNR and CDR2 is FQNEAQ (reference sequence). Looking up the rest from reference TRBV7-9 and TRBJ2-1 gives the full variable domain: DTGVSQNPRHKITKRGQNVTFRCDPISEHNRLYWYRQTLGQGPEFLTYFQNEAQLEKSRLLSDRFSAERPKGSFSTLEIQRTEQGDSAMYLCASSLPREAYNEQFFGPGTRLTVL.

The rearrangement links TRBV28 to TRBJ1-2; TCRdb's D call, TRBD1, is unchecked because there is no DNA. This CDR3 region has 13 residues. Germline CDR1 reads MDHEN; CDR2 reads SYDVKM. The CDR3 sequence: CASSLGAAQGYTF.

This chain connects TRBV28 to TRBJ2-7. The CDR3 length is 14 residues. Germline V lookup: CDR1 MDHEN, CDR2 SYDVKM. CDR3 sequence reads: CASSLGLESYEQYF.

The chain carries TRBV12-3 or TRBV12-4 and TRBJ2-1. CDR3 length: 12 residues. The CDR3 reads CASSLSGLEQFF.

The chain employs TRBV7-9 and TRBJ2-7; TCRdb's assignment of TRBD1 cannot be checked, as there is no DNA. The CDR3 length is 15 residues. Germline assignment: CDR1 SEHNR and CDR2 FQNEAQ (reference sequence). CDR3 amino acids: CASSHVPKDTVEQYF.

The rearrangement links TRBV27 to TRBJ2-1; TCRdb outputs TRBD2, but without DNA this stays unchecked. CDR3 length: 16 amino acids. Germline CDR1 reads MNHEY; CDR2 reads SMNVEV (reference sequence). The CDR3 sequence: CASSLSLAGTYNEQFF.

The chain employs TRBV20-1 and TRBJ2-7; the TCRdb D gene call, TRBD2, has no DNA to confirm it. The CDR3 has 13 residues. The V gene's germline CDR1 is DFQATT and CDR2 SNEGSKA (reference sequence). Here the CDR3 reads CSARGGLAYEQYF.

The chain uses TRBV5-1 and TRBJ2-1; the D gene TCRdb calls, TRBD1, cannot be checked with no DNA. The germline CDR1 and CDR2 sequences are SGHRS and YFSETQ. The CDR3 totals 16 residues. The CDR3 reads CASSSKPGQGYNEQFF.

J is TRBJ2-7 and V is TRBV29-1; TCRdb reports TRBD1, a call that lacks DNA to check it against. The CDR3 spans 13 residues. Germline V gives CDR1 SQVTM, CDR2 ANQGSEA. CDR3 sequence reads: CSVERQGTYEQYF.

The rearrangement joins TRBV20-1 to TRBJ1-1; TCRdb reports TRBD1, a call that lacks DNA to check it against. From germline, CDR1 is DFQATT and CDR2 SNEGSKA (reference sequence). This CDR3 has 15 amino acids. This chain's CDR3 is CSAIDRGGMNTEAFF.

The J gene is TRBJ2-5, the V gene TRBV20-1; the TRBD1 assignment by TCRdb is unverifiable without DNA. This CDR3 comprises 16 residues. Germline values: CDR1 DFQATT, CDR2 SNEGSKA (reference sequence). CDR3: CSEKSAAGGRGETQYF.

V gene TRBV29-1 combines with J gene TRBJ2-2; TCRdb gives TRBD1 as the D gene, but with no DNA this cannot be confirmed. From germline, CDR1 is SQVTM and CDR2 ANQGSEA. The CDR3 is 13 amino acids. CDR3 sequence: CSVLGSHTGELFF.

V usage is TRBV12-3 or TRBV12-4 and J usage is TRBJ2-7; the TCRdb D gene call, TRBD1, has no DNA to confirm it. The CDR3 totals 13 residues. The CDR3 sequence is CASSLGTVYEQYF.

V is TRBV12-3 or TRBV12-4 and J is TRBJ2-1; TCRdb outputs TRBD1, but without DNA this stays unchecked. CDR3 length: 15 residues. The CDR3 sequence: CASTLGGPVGNEQFF.

This chain connects TRBV28 to TRBJ2-7; TCRdb gives TRBD2 as the D gene, but with no DNA this cannot be confirmed. This CDR3 has 13 amino acids. Germline CDR1 MDHEN, CDR2 SYDVKM. CDR3 in amino acids: CASSSPRLYEQYF.

The chain carries TRBV12-3 or TRBV12-4 and TRBJ2-3. This CDR3 contains 16 residues. The CDR3 spells CASTSFLESSTDTQYF.

V usage is TRBV29-1 and J usage is TRBJ2-2; the TCRdb call, TRBD2, lacks DNA for checking. The CDR3 runs 16 residues. Germline V gene lookup returns CDR1 SQVTM and CDR2 ANQGSEA. This CDR3 is CSALLAGGPGTGELFF.

V usage is TRBV4-2 and J usage is TRBJ2-1; as DNA is missing, the TRBD2 call by TCRdb cannot be tested. Germline assignment: CDR1 LGHNA and CDR2 YNFKEQ. The CDR3 is 15 amino acids. The CDR3 sequence is CASSQELLAYNEQFF.

This rearrangement joins TRBV5-1 to TRBJ2-1; TCRdb calls TRBD1, which cannot be checked without DNA. Per the germline V gene, CDR1 is SGHRS and CDR2 is YFSETQ. The CDR3 runs to 16 residues. CDR3 loop: CASSLAGRGPGNEQFF.

The CDR3 loop is CASSFGTSAGGRLQETQYF. This chain links TRBV5-5 with TRBJ2-5; TCRdb names TRBD2, which stays unverified in the absence of DNA. The CDR3 length is 19 residues. From germline, CDR1 is SGHKS and CDR2 YYEKEE (reference sequence).